These 21 T cell receptor beta chains share one sample of origin, sequenced in a study of shared clonotypes between healthy human individuals. Only in-frame clones appear in the TCRdb table, and some are missing; sequencing was by immunoSEQ multiplex PCR. The sample has some 2.3 million clones, over 85% seen once. The sequencing sample was made of naive CD4+ T cells from PBMCs. Subset defined: CD45RA+ positively selected. These receptors were obtained from a man younger than 35 in good health. Some clones in this sample may be carry-over from other donors' samples.

The chain carries TRBV20-1 and TRBJ2-3; the D is unclear. The germline gives CDR1 DFQATT, CDR2 SNEGSKA (reference sequence). The CDR3 has 10 amino acids. The chain's CDR3 is CTATKDTQYF. The CDR3 coding sequence is TGCACCGCAACGAAAGATACGCAGTATTTT.

This rearrangement joins TRBV28 to TRBJ2-1; maybe TRBD2 (6 bases). The germline gives CDR1 MDHEN, CDR2 SYDVKM. The CDR3 totals 17 residues. Trimming left V 6 bases short and J 0 bases short, with 18 bases between. Written as DNA, the CDR3 is TGTGCCAGCAGGCCGGTCGGGGGTGGGAGCTCCTACAATGAGCAGTTCTTC. Its protein is CASRPVGGGSSYNEQFF.

This sequence joins TRBV9 and TRBJ2-1, with 13 bases aligning to TRBD2. CDR1 and CDR2 (germline): SGDLS, YYNGEE. V was clipped by 0 bases and J by 9 bases; unmatched bases: 12. The CDR3 has 18 residues. CDR3 nucleotide sequence: TGTGCCAGCAGCGTAGGGACTAGCGGGAGTTTAGGATTGGGTGAGCAGTTCTTC. Translated, it gives CASSVGTSGSLGLGEQFF.

The V call is TRBV5-4, the J call TRBJ2-5, with no clear D. This CDR3 comprises 15 residues. V was cut by 4 bases and J by 4 bases, with 17 bases left in between. Germline V CDR1 and CDR2: SGHNT, YYREEE (reference sequence). The CDR3 region has the DNA TGTGCCAGCAGCCCTCGGGTAGCTGATCGAGAGACCCAGTACTTC. This gives the protein CASSPRVADRETQYF.

The chain recombines TRBV5-1 with TRBJ1-2, with D unresolved. The CDR3 is 13 amino acids. CDR1 SGHRS and CDR2 YFSETQ come from the germline V gene. The V gene lost 4 bases and the J gene lost 7 bases, with 14 bases spanning the gap. The CDR3 loop is CASSLTPAGGYTF. In nucleotides, the CDR3 is TGCGCCAGCAGCCTAACTCCGGCGGGTGGCTACACCTTC.

J is TRBJ1-1 and V is TRBV18; TRBD1 might be the D (5 bases). Germline CDR1 and CDR2: KGHSH and LQKENI. The V end was cut by 3 bases, the J end by 1 base, with 9 bases between. The CDR3 is made up of 14 amino acids. CDR3 region: CASSPRTPNTEAFF. The CDR3 DNA reads TGTGCCAGCTCACCGCGGACACCGAACACTGAAGCTTTCTTT.

V is TRBV6-1 and J is TRBJ2-2; TRBD1 is a possible D gene (6 bases). There are 13 residues in the CDR3. Germline V gene sequence: CDR1 MNHNS, CDR2 SASEGT. Trimming removed 7 bases from V and 4 bases from J, with 10 bases in between. The DNA of the CDR3 is TGTGCCAGCATCAGGGGTATCACCGGGGAGCTGTTTTTT. It translates to CASIRGITGELFF.

The chain uses TRBV2 and TRBJ2-1; D is possibly TRBD2 (5 bases). The CDR3 runs 13 residues. V was shortened by 6 bases and J by 8 bases, with 14 bases between the two germline ends. The germline CDR1 and CDR2 sequences are SNHLY and FYNNEI. CDR3 DNA: TGTGCCAGCAGATTGGACTCCCCCCATGAGCAGTTCTTC. Encoded protein: CASRLDSPHEQFF.

The rearrangement links TRBV6-5 to TRBJ1-1; tentatively, D is TRBD1 (5 bases). V lost 1 base and J 1 base, leaving 10 bases between the germline ends. Germline CDR1 and CDR2: MNHEY and SVGAGI. The CDR3 has 15 amino acids. This CDR3 is CASSYWGDPNTEAFF. The CDR3 DNA is TGTGCCAGCAGTTACTGGGGGGATCCGAACACTGAAGCTTTCTTT.

The gene calls are TRBV19 and TRBJ2-7; D might be TRBD2 (6 bases). CDR3 length: 13 amino acids. V was clipped by 2 bases and J by 4 bases, with 9 bases between them. The V gene's germline CDR1 is LNHDA and CDR2 SQIVND (reference sequence). CDR3 DNA: TGTGCCAGTAGTATAAGGAGGGAATACGAGCAGTACTTC. Residues: CASSIRREYEQYF.

In the case of this clone: Different DNA sequences within this sample yield the same CDR3. The V call is TRBV7-2, the J call TRBJ2-7, with 9 bases that match TRBD2. Germline V lookup: CDR1 SGHTA, CDR2 FQGNSA. The CDR3 has 15 residues. V shed 1 base, J shed 2 bases, and the junction held 3 bases outside the gene matches. The CDR3: CASSLGRGGPYEQYF. Written as DNA, the CDR3 is TGTGCCAGCAGCTTAGGGCGGGGGGGCCCCTACGAGCAGTACTTC.

V gene TRBV6-1 combines with J gene TRBJ2-5; 9 positions match TRBD1. Germline lookup yields CDR1 MNHNS and CDR2 SASEGT. The CDR3 contains 13 residues. Trimming cost V 8 bases and J 2 bases; bases outside gene matches: 3. This chain's CDR3 is CASQGQGQETQYF. Written as DNA, the CDR3 is TGTGCCAGCCAGGGACAGGGACAAGAGACCCAGTACTTC.

In regard to this clone: The same CDR3 also results from other DNA sequences found in this sample. The chain uses TRBV5-1 and TRBJ2-3, with 7 bases lining up with TRBD1. The CDR3 consists of 15 residues. Per germline, CDR1 SGHRS and CDR2 YFSETQ. After removal of 2 bases from V and 1 base from J, the junction contained 4 bases not matched to a gene. The CDR3 DNA reads TGCGCCAGCAGCTTAGGGCAGGGGGGCACAGATACGCAGTATTTT. Encoded protein: CASSLGQGGTDTQYF.

The chain carries TRBV7-2 and TRBJ2-3; D is possibly TRBD2 (5 bases). The germline V gene encodes CDR1 SGHTA and CDR2 FQGNSA. This CDR3 spans 15 amino acids. V was clipped by 1 base and J by 1 base, with 9 bases between them. CDR3 protein: CASSLGLPGTDTQYF. As DNA, the CDR3 is TGTGCCAGCAGCTTAGGACTACCAGGCACAGATACGCAGTATTTT.

This chain uses TRBV27 with TRBJ1-5; D gene uncertain. Germline CDR1 reads MNHEY; CDR2 reads SMNVEV (reference sequence). The CDR3 covers 16 residues. Trimming took 2 bases from V and 2 from J, leaving 13 bases between them. This chain's CDR3 is CASSLLSGLGNQPQHF. The CDR3 DNA follows: TGTGCCAGCAGTTTACTCAGTGGATTGGGCAATCAGCCCCAGCATTTT.

V gene TRBV6-5 combines with J gene TRBJ2-2; TRBD1 or TRBD2 may be the D gene (5 bases each). The CDR3 is made up of 14 amino acids. Per the germline V gene, CDR1 is MNHEY and CDR2 is SVGAGI. Trimming removed 8 bases at V and 4 bases at J, with 14 bases between. The CDR3 protein is CASGRGGGTGELFF. The CDR3 DNA follows: TGTGCCAGCGGACGGGGCGGCGGCACCGGGGAGCTGTTTTTT.

The chain employs TRBV28 and TRBJ1-2; D unclear. V was trimmed by 7 bases and J by 6 bases, leaving 18 bases between them. Germline V gene sequence: CDR1 MDHEN, CDR2 SYDVKM. This CDR3 comprises 14 residues. The CDR3 loop reads CASTYTDLYDGYTF. The CDR3 nucleotides read TGTGCCAGCACCTACACGGATCTTTACGATGGCTACACCTTC.

Note on this clone: Other DNA sequences from this sample encode an identical CDR3 as well. DNA for the CDR3: TGTGCCAGCAGGGGACAGGGCGGTAATTCACCCCTCCACTTT. Protein sequence: CASRGQGGNSPLHF. The V gene is TRBV6-5, the J gene TRBJ1-6; 9 nucleotides match TRBD1. The V gene's germline CDR1 is MNHEY and CDR2 SVGAGI. J was trimmed by 6 bases and V by 6 bases; bases with no gene match: 3. The CDR3 has 14 residues.

The chain couples TRBV13 to TRBJ2-2; the D gene is possibly TRBD2 (6 bases). The germline V gene has CDR1 PRHDT and CDR2 FYEKMQ (reference sequence). The length of the CDR3 is 14 residues. V lost 5 bases to trimming and J lost 5 bases, with 12 bases between them. The CDR3 DNA reads TGTGCCAGCAGCCCGCGACTAGGAACCGGGGAGCTGTTTTTT. Translation: CASSPRLGTGELFF.

Notes on this clone: This sample includes further DNA sequences coding for the same CDR3. The rearrangement joins TRBV10-1 to TRBJ2-7; D gene uncertain. Germline V gene data show CDR1 as WNHNN and CDR2 as SYGVQD (reference sequence). The V end was cut by 0 bases, the J end by 0 bases, with 6 bases between. The CDR3 covers 14 residues. The CDR3 DNA reads as TGCGCCAGCAGTGAGTCCGGCTACTCCTACGAGCAGTACTTC. This sequence encodes CASSESGYSYEQYF.

J is TRBJ2-1 and V is TRBV15, with D possibly matching TRBD1 (6 bases). The V gene lost 6 bases and the J gene lost 4 bases, with 10 bases spanning the gap. The CDR3 sequence is 13 residues long. The V gene's germline CDR1 is LNHNV and CDR2 YYDKDF (reference sequence). CDR3 protein: CATRGASYNEQFF. CDR3 in DNA: TGTGCCACCAGGGGGGCTTCATACAATGAGCAGTTCTTC.